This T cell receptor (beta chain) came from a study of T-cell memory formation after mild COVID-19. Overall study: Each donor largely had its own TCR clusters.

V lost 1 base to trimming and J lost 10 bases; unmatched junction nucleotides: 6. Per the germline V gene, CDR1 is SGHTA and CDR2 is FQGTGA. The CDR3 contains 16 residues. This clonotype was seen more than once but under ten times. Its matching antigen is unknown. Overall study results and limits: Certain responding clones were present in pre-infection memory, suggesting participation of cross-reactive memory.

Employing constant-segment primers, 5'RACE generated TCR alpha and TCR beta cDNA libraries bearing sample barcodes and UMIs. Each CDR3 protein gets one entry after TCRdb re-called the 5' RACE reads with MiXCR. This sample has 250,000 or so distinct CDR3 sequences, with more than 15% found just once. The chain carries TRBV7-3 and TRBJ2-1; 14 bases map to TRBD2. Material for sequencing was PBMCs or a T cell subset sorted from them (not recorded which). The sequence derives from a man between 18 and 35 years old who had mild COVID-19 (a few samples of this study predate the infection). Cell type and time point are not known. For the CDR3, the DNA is TGTGCCAGCAGCTTAAAAGGACTAGCGGGGGGACCCGAGCAGTTCTTC. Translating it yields CASSLKGLAGGPEQFF.